The rows below give T cell receptor beta chains drawn from one sample of a study of Tregs in tolerant kidney transplant recipients. Repertoires were generated with immunoSEQ multiplex PCR, while TCRdb's copy carries only in-frame clones and drops some. The sample yields around 63,000 clones, 70% to 90% seen once. The specimen comprised Tregs from blood, sampled before the transplant. Receptors originate from a human donor who received a combined kidney and bone marrow transplant. Both conserved end residues are part of each CDR3. D genes are given only for firm matches. The listing skips clone size in some rows; elsewhere it reads once, few, many or a size class.

size,V,D,J,CDR3,DNA
few,TRBV19,TRBD1,TRBJ1-4,CASRRQGSGEKLFF,TGTGCCAGTAGGCGACAGGGTTCAGGGGAAAAACTGTTTTTT
.,TRBV11-2,.,TRBJ2-7,CASSPPVGLDEQYF,TGTGCCAGCAGCCCCCCCGTAGGGCTGGACGAGCAGTACTTC
.,TRBV9,.,TRBJ1-2,CASSVAEGLGAGYTF,TGTGCCAGCAGCGTAGCTGAGGGTTTGGGGGCTGGCTACACCTTC
.,TRBV18,.,TRBJ2-1,CASSPLPSYNEQFF,TGTGCCAGCTCACCCCTTCCCTCCTACAATGAGCAGTTCTTC
medium-sized,TRBV27,TRBD1,TRBJ1-1,CASSSGQVRTEAFF,TGTGCCAGCAGCTCCGGACAGGTTAGGACTGAAGCTTTCTTT
.,TRBV19,.,TRBJ1-1,CASSNRRMNTEAFF,TGTGCCAGTAGTAATCGACGTATGAACACTGAAGCTTTCTTT
.,TRBV2,.,TRBJ2-7,CASNIQGIGEQYF,TGTGCCAGCAATATACAGGGAATTGGAGAGCAGTACTTC
.,TRBV5-6,.,TRBJ1-1,CASSLVQRNTEAFF,TGTGCCAGCAGCTTGGTCCAGCGGAACACTGAAGCTTTCTTT
.,TRBV7-2,.,TRBJ1-5,CASSFTGKGNQPQHF,TGTGCCAGCAGCTTCACAGGGAAAGGGAATCAGCCCCAGCATTTT
.,TRBV7-6,.,TRBJ1-1,CASSLEEGLNTEAFF,TGTGCCAGCAGCTTAGAGGAGGGGCTGAACACTGAAGCTTTCTTT
.,TRBV19,.,TRBJ2-3,CASSMTSRVWGAAQYF,TGTGCCAGTAGTATGACATCTCGGGTGTGGGGAGCTGCGCAGTATTTT